A single sample is the source of the 17 T cell receptor beta chains below, sequenced in a study. TCRdb itself ran the RT-PCR reads through MiXCR, one entry per CDR3 protein. The sample carries 650,000 to 800,000 distinct CDR3 sequences, more than 13% recorded once. The sequenced sample consisted of memory CD4+ T cells from blood. These receptors were taken from a female donor in good health, serving as a healthy control.

The V and J genes are TRBV6-5 and TRBJ2-1, with 12 bases lining up with TRBD2. CDR1 and CDR2 (germline): MNHEY, SVGAGI. The CDR3 extends over 15 amino acids. The V segment lost 6 bases and the J segment 7 bases; nucleotides outside the gene matches: 7. The CDR3 region is CASSRTSGTRNEQFF. The CDR3, as DNA: TGTGCCAGCAGCAGGACTAGCGGGACTCGGAATGAGCAGTTCTTC.

This clonotype was picked up many times. The rearrangement links TRBV5-1 to TRBJ1-6, with 9 bases identical to TRBD1. The V gene's germline CDR1 is SGHRS and CDR2 YFSETQ. This CDR3 comprises 15 residues. Trimming at V came to 4 bases and at J to 10 bases, leaving 9 bases not matched to a gene. CDR3 sequence: CASSVSGQGDSPLHF. The CDR3 DNA is TGCGCCAGCAGCGTCTCGGGACAGGGAGACTCACCCCTCCACTTT.

Comments on this clonotype: One end of the junction fails to match germline, which may point to a read error. This sequence joins TRBV7-2 and TRBJ2-7, with D possibly matching TRBD1 (7 bases). CDR3 size: 13 residues. CDR1 and CDR2 from the germline V gene are SGHTA and FQGNSA. CDR3 in DNA: TGTGCCAGCAGCTCCCAGGGGGGCGGACAGTCTTTCTTC. It specifies CASSSQGGGQSFF.

This clonotype appeared a few times. The chain links TRBV3-1 to TRBJ2-3, with 8 bases fitting TRBD2. The germline gives CDR1 LGHDT, CDR2 YNNKEL (reference sequence). V lost 3 bases and J lost 0; bases outside the gene matches: 17. The CDR3 consists of 20 residues. The CDR3 region has the DNA TGTGCCAGCAGCCATTGGGCCTGGAGCGGGGGACCTACTAGCACAGATACGCAGTATTTT. It codes for CASSHWAWSGGPTSTDTQYF.

This clonotype was observed at least ten times. This sequence joins TRBV7-2 and TRBJ2-5; 8 bases map to TRBD1. This CDR3 region has 14 residues. CDR1 SGHTA and CDR2 FQGNSA come from the germline V gene. The junction had 6 bases not matched to a gene; V was cut back by 6 bases and J by 3 bases. The CDR3 coding sequence is TGTGCCAGCAGGATACAGGGGGGCAAAGAGACCCAGTACTTC. It codes for CASRIQGGKETQYF.

This clonotype was found many times. This chain connects TRBV20-1 to TRBJ2-7; TRBD1 might be the D (6 bases). This CDR3 contains 14 residues. V lost 0 bases, J lost 4 bases, and 13 bases lay in between. Germline CDR1 and CDR2: DFQATT and SNEGSKA (reference sequence). CDR3 loop: CSARDRTGFYEQYF. The CDR3 DNA is TGCAGTGCTAGAGATCGTACAGGGTTTTACGAGCAGTACTTC.

Only a few counts were recorded for this clonotype. The J gene is TRBJ2-7, the V gene TRBV20-1; maybe TRBD1 (5 bases). Trimming shortened V by 1 base and J by 5 bases, and 15 bases separated the two germline ends. CDR1 and CDR2 from the germline V gene are DFQATT and SNEGSKA (reference sequence). The CDR3 has 14 residues. The CDR3 reads CSARADRTYNEQYF. Written as DNA, the CDR3 is TGCAGTGCTAGAGCCGACAGAACCTACAACGAGCAGTACTTC.

This clonotype was recorded a few times. V is TRBV4-3 and J is TRBJ1-6; 8 nucleotides match TRBD1. The CDR3 spans 15 residues. Trimming at V came to 0 bases and at J to 7 bases, leaving 2 bases not matched to a gene. CDR1 LGHNA and CDR2 YSLEER come from the germline V gene. The CDR3, as DNA: TGCGCCAGCAGCCAAGATACAGGGGGGAATTCACCCCTCCACTTT. It specifies CASSQDTGGNSPLHF.

The chain uses TRBV24-1 and TRBJ1-5, with 7 bases that match TRBD1. The germline V gene encodes CDR1 KGHDR and CDR2 SFDVKD. The CDR3 sequence is 14 residues long. V dropped 5 bases and J dropped 3; count of bases not matched to a gene: 3. The CDR3 is CATSVGTANQPQHF. DNA of the CDR3: TGTGCCACCAGTGTGGGGACAGCCAATCAGCCCCAGCATTTT.

This clonotype occurred a few times. The chain has TRBV18 and TRBJ2-5; D remains unclear. Between the trimmed V and J ends, which lost 3 bases and 0 bases, there was a span of 5 bases. Germline assignment: CDR1 KGHSH and CDR2 LQKENI. The CDR3 runs 13 residues. The CDR3 spells CASSPRNQETQYF. The DNA for the CDR3 is TGTGCCAGCTCACCTAGGAACCAAGAGACCCAGTACTTC.

This clonotype has ten or more counts. In DNA, the CDR3 is TGTGCCAGCAGTTACGGTCAGGGAGTAGCGAGGACCTACGAGCAGTACTTC. It codes for CASSYGQGVARTYEQYF. The chain links TRBV6-5 to TRBJ2-7; D might be TRBD1 or TRBD2, each matching 5 bases. Germline V lookup: CDR1 MNHEY, CDR2 SVGAGI. V lost 2 bases to trimming and J lost 2 bases, with 19 bases between them. The CDR3 is 17 residues long.

CDR3 in amino acids: CASSKEGLQFDPKYF. CDR3 in DNA: TGTGCCAGCAGCAAAGAAGGGTTACAGTTCGACCCAAAGTACTTC. The chain has TRBV7-9 and TRBJ2-7; no clear D. Germline V gene sequence: CDR1 SEHNR, CDR2 FQNEAQ (reference sequence). CDR3 length equals 15 residues. Trimming shortened V by 5 bases and J by 11 bases, and 25 bases separated the two germline ends.

The V call is TRBV27, the J call TRBJ2-6; possibly TRBD2 for D (5 bases). CDR3 length: 16 residues. Per germline, CDR1 MNHEY and CDR2 SMNVEV (reference sequence). Trimming took off 1 base at V and 4 bases at J, with 11 bases between the two ends. CDR3 residues: CASSLYRGSGANVLTF. The DNA of the CDR3 is TGTGCCAGCAGTTTATATCGAGGGTCAGGGGCCAACGTCCTGACTTTC.

This chain uses TRBV20-1 with TRBJ1-5, with D perhaps matching TRBD1 (5 bases). Trimming removed 4 bases from V and 2 bases from J, with 9 bases in between. The CDR3 has 13 amino acids. From germline, CDR1 is DFQATT and CDR2 SNEGSKA (reference sequence). Here the CDR3 reads CSAIDSRNQPQHF. In DNA form, the CDR3 reads TGCAGTGCTATAGACAGCCGCAATCAGCCCCAGCATTTT.

This clonotype was seen many times. The chain recombines TRBV20-1 with TRBJ2-3; 9 bases align to TRBD2. Germline CDR1 and CDR2: DFQATT and SNEGSKA (reference sequence). This CDR3 comprises 16 residues. V was pared by 4 bases and J by 2 bases, with 10 bases of the junction left unmatched. The CDR3, as DNA: TGCAGTGCTATCCCGACTAGCGGAGCATCCACAGATACGCAGTATTTT. Amino acid sequence: CSAIPTSGASTDTQYF.

This clonotype showed up just a few times. The rearrangement joins TRBV3-1 to TRBJ2-1; 9 bases line up with TRBD2. This CDR3 is 16 amino acids long. CDR1 LGHDT and CDR2 YNNKEL come from the germline V gene (reference sequence). V shed 4 bases, J shed 5 bases, and the junction held 9 bases outside the gene matches. In DNA, the CDR3 is TGTGCCAGCAGCCCCACCGGGCGGGGGGGAGACAATGAGCAGTTCTTC. Translating gives CASSPTGRGGDNEQFF.

This clonotype appeared many times. V usage is TRBV7-3 and J usage is TRBJ2-1; D ambiguous. Germline CDR1 and CDR2: SGHTA and FQGTGA. Trimming shortened V by 2 bases and J by 3 bases, and 8 bases separated the two germline ends. This CDR3 contains 14 residues. DNA for the CDR3: TGTGCCAGCAGCTTAGATTACTTCTACAATGAGCAGTTCTTC. Residues: CASSLDYFYNEQFF. Combining the CDR3 with reference TRBV7-3 and TRBJ2-1 gives the whole variable domain GAGVSQTPSNKVTEKGKYVELRCDPISGHTALYWYRQSLGQGPEFLIYFQGTGAADDSGLPNDRFFAVRPEGSVSTLKIQRTERGDSAVYLCASSLDYFYNEQFFGPGTRLTVL.